Below, 2 T cell receptor beta chains from the same sample are listed, as sequenced in a study of identifying expanded T cells in peripheral blood. The method was immunoSEQ multiplex PCR; TCRdb's version includes in-frame clones alone and lacks a portion of them. The sample consists of under 90,000 clones, around 91% of them appearing once. Sequencing was performed on blood. These receptors were collected from a person between 18 and 75 years old in good health.

The gene calls are TRBV28 and TRBJ2-7, with D unclear. Trimming shortened V by 5 bases and J by 2 bases, and 22 bases separated the two germline ends. CDR1 MDHEN and CDR2 SYDVKM come from the germline V gene. This CDR3 spans 17 amino acids. The CDR3 loop reads CASSRPRQVRVAYEQYF. CDR3 sequence (DNA): TGTGCCAGCAGTCGCCCCCGCCAGGTTCGAGTCGCCTACGAGCAGTACTTC.

The count of this clone is one. This rearrangement joins TRBV7-2 to TRBJ2-7, with 8 bases lining up with TRBD2. Germline V gene lookup returns CDR1 SGHTA and CDR2 FQGNSA. V was pared by 5 bases and J by 3 bases, with 9 bases of the junction left unmatched. The CDR3 runs to 15 residues. CDR3: CASSILADENYEQYF. In nucleotides, the CDR3 is TGTGCCAGCAGCATACTAGCGGACGAAAACTACGAGCAGTACTTC.